Listed here are 8 T cell receptor beta chains from one sample, sequenced in a study of T cell repertoires in cytomegalovirus infection. TCRdb redid the calling of the reads with MiXCR, one entry per CDR3 protein. This table has about half a million distinct CDR3 sequences, about 39% appearing once. The antigens of these receptors remain unknown. The sample was cultured PBMCs, taken from culture after CMV antigen stimulation. These receptors came from a human donor in good health (CMV status not recorded). Some clones in this sample may be carry-over from other donors' samples.

Of note for this clonotype: An end of the junction differs from the germline gene, which may be a read error. The chain employs TRBV28 and TRBJ1-5; D gene unclear. Germline CDR1 is MDHEN and CDR2 is SYDVKM. This CDR3 is 13 amino acids long. The DNA of the CDR3 is TGTGCCAGCTGTTTTGGAGGCAATCAGCCCCAGCATTTT. This encodes CASCFGGNQPQHF.

This clonotype was seen a single time. The chain is built from TRBV6-9 and TRBJ2-1; TRBD2 aligns across 12 bases. Germline loops: CDR1 MNHGY, CDR2 SVAAGI. The V and J ends lost 7 bases and 4 bases, in that order; junction bases with no gene match: 23. The CDR3 sequence is 21 residues long. The CDR3 DNA reads as TGTGCCAGCATCCCCCCCCTGACTAGCGGGGGAGCGATCGGGTATTACAATGAGCAGTTCTTC. It specifies CASIPPLTSGGAIGYYNEQFF.

This rearrangement joins TRBV20-1 to TRBJ2-3; tentative D call: TRBD1 (6 bases). Germline CDR1 and CDR2: DFQATT and SNEGSKA (reference sequence). The CDR3 has 14 amino acids. Trimming stripped 3 bases from V and 2 bases from J, with 12 bases between. The CDR3 spells CSARGQASTDTQYF. In nucleotides, the CDR3 is TGCAGTGCTAGGGGACAAGCTTCCACAGATACGCAGTATTTT.

The chain employs TRBV20-1 and TRBJ2-5; possible D gene TRBD2, 5 bases. CDR1 is DFQATT and CDR2 is SNEGSKA in the germline V gene (reference sequence). The CDR3 runs to 14 residues. V was clipped by 6 bases and J by 7 bases, with 21 bases between them. The CDR3 here is CSAISPRDVWTQYF. The CDR3, as DNA: TGCAGTGCGATCAGCCCCCGGGATGTATGGACCCAGTACTTC.

This chain connects TRBV7-2 to TRBJ2-1; D could derive from TRBD1 or TRBD2 (5 bases each). The J call may be mistaken, given a closer DNA end match to TRBJ2-7. Germline CDR1 reads SGHTA; CDR2 reads FQGNSA. CDR3 size: 14 residues. In DNA form, the CDR3 reads TGTGCCAGCAGTTCCACCGGGACGTACAATGAGCAGTACTTC. Amino acid sequence: CASSSTGTYNEQYF.

This clonotype was observed a few times. The J gene is TRBJ2-5, the V gene TRBV12-3 or TRBV12-4; tentative D call: TRBD1 (5 bases). There are 15 residues in the CDR3. Trimming shortened V by 1 base and J by 5 bases, and 14 bases separated the two germline ends. DNA for the CDR3: TGTGCCAGCAGTTTAGGGCAGGGCGTTTGGGAGACCCAGTACTTC. Its translation is CASSLGQGVWETQYF.

The chain has TRBV4-1 and TRBJ2-3; 13 bases map to TRBD2. There are 18 residues in the CDR3. Germline V gene sequence: CDR1 MGHRA, CDR2 YSYEKL. With V trimmed by 2 bases and J by 5 bases, 10 bases remained unmatched. The CDR3, as DNA: TGCGCCAGCAGCCAATGGGACAGGACTAGCGGGGGTGGAGATACGCAGTATTTT. Translated: CASSQWDRTSGGGDTQYF.

The chain employs TRBV10-3 and TRBJ2-5; 7 positions match TRBD1. Germline V lookup: CDR1 ENHRY, CDR2 SYGVKD. The CDR3 totals 12 residues. The V and J ends lost 5 bases and 5 bases, in that order; junction bases with no gene match: 2. Here the CDR3 DNA reads TGTGCCATCAGTAGGGGGCTGGAGACCCAGTACTTC. It encodes CAISRGLETQYF.